This T cell receptor beta chain stems from a study of T cell responses to AZD1222 COVID-19 vaccine. Study-wide background: Doses given second, at about 4 or about 12 weeks, were pooled.

On this clone: As yet, its antigen is unknown.

The CDR3 is made up of 13 amino acids. CDR1 is SGHDN and CDR2 is FVKESK in the germline V gene. The V and J ends lost 1 base and 2 bases respectively, with 6 bases between them. TCRdb keeps only in-frame clones here, not all; method: immunoSEQ multiplex PCR. The sample shows about 140,000 clones, 80% to 90% of them seen only once. Findings and caveats of the study: Spike was spanned by vaccine-associated CD4 TCRs, with dominance at 160-218 and 743-854. Baseline seropositives among AZD1222 recipients totaled only 5 to 7. Of spike-specific TCRs, nearly half reportedly target regions left unmutated in variants.

The sequences come from peripheral blood, collected on day 0 of AZD1222 vaccination. The sequence was collected from an adult in good health. The chain uses TRBV14 and TRBJ2-7, with D hard to call. In nucleotides, the CDR3 is TGTGCCAGCAGCCAAGTCCGAACCTACGAGCAGTACTTC. Protein: CASSQVRTYEQYF.